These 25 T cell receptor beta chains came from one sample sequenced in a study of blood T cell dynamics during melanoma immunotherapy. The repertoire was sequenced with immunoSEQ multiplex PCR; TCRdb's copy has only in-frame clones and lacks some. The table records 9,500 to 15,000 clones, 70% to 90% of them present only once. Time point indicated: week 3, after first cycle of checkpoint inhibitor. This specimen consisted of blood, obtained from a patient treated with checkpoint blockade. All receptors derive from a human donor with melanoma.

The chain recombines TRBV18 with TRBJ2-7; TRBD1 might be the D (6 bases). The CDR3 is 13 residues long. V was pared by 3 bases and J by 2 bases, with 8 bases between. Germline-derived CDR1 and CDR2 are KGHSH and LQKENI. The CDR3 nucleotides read TGTGCCAGCTCACCCCAGGGGACCTACGAGCAGTACTTC. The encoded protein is CASSPQGTYEQYF.

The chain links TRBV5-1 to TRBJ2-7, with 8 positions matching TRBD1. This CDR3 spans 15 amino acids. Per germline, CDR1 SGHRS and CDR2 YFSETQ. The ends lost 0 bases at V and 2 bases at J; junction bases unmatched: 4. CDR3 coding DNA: TGCGCCAGCAGCTTGGCGGGGACAGGTGCCTACGAGCAGTACTTC. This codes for CASSLAGTGAYEQYF. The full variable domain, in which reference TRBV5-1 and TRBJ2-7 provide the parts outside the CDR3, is KAGVTQTPRYLIKTRGQQVTLSCSPISGHRSVSWYQQTPGQGLQFLFEYFSETQRNKGNFPGRFSGRQFSNSRSEMNVSTLELGDSALYLCASSLAGTGAYEQYFGPGTRLTVT.

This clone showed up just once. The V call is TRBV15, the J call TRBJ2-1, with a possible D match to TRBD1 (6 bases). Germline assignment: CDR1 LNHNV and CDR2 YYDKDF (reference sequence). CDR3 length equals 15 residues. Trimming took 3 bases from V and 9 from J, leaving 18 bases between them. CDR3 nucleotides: TGTGCCACCAGCAGCAGACAGGCAGACTGGGGTGAGCAGTTCTTC. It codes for CATSSRQADWGEQFF. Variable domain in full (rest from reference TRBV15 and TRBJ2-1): DAMVIQNPRYQVTQFGKPVTLSCSQTLNHNVMYWYQQKSSQAPKLLFHYYDKDFNNEADTPDNFQSRRPNTSFCFLDIRSPGLGDTAMYLCATSSRQADWGEQFFGPGTRLTVL.

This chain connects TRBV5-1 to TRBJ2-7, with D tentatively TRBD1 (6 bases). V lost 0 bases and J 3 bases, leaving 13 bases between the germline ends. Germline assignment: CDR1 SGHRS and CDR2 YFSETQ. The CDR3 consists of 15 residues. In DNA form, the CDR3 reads TGCGCCAGCAGCTTGGACGGTCAGGGGCTCTACGAGCAGTACTTC. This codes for CASSLDGQGLYEQYF. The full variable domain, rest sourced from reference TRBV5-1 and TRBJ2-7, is KAGVTQTPRYLIKTRGQQVTLSCSPISGHRSVSWYQQTPGQGLQFLFEYFSETQRNKGNFPGRFSGRQFSNSRSEMNVSTLELGDSALYLCASSLDGQGLYEQYFGPGTRLTVT.

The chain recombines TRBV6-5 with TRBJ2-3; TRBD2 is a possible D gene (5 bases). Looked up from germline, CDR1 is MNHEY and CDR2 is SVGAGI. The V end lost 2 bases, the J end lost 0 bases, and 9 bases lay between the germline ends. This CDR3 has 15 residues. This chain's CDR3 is CASSYELGSTDTQYF. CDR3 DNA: TGTGCCAGCAGTTACGAACTAGGGAGCACAGATACGCAGTATTTT.

The CDR3: CASTERGAQETQYF. The CDR3 bases are TGCGCCAGCACCGAACGGGGGGCCCAAGAGACCCAGTACTTC. This chain joins TRBV10-2 and TRBJ2-5; D might be TRBD2 (7 bases). Germline V lookup: CDR1 WSHSY, CDR2 SAAADI. The CDR3 is made up of 14 amino acids. Trimming left V 7 bases short and J 1 base short, with 13 bases between.

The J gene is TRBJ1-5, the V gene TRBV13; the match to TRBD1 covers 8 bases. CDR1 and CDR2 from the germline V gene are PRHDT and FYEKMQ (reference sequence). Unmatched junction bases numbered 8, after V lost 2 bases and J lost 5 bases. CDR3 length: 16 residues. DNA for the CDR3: TGTGCCAGCAGCTTATCCGGACAGGGCTGGGATCAGCCCCAGCATTTT. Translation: CASSLSGQGWDQPQHF.

CDR3 residues: CASSVGASGSDTQYF. The CDR3, as DNA: TGTGCCAGCAGCGTAGGGGCTAGCGGCTCAGATACGCAGTATTTT. The J gene is TRBJ2-3, the V gene TRBV9, with 7 bases aligning to TRBD2. Unmatched junction bases numbered 5, after V lost 0 bases and J lost 4 bases. CDR1 and CDR2 (germline): SGDLS, YYNGEE. The CDR3 contains 15 residues. Complete variable domain (other parts from reference TRBV9 and TRBJ2-3): DSGVTQTPKHLITATGQRVTLRCSPRSGDLSVYWYQQSLDQGLQFLIQYYNGEERAKGNILERFSAQQFPDLHSELNLSSLELGDSALYFCASSVGASGSDTQYFGPGTRLTVL.

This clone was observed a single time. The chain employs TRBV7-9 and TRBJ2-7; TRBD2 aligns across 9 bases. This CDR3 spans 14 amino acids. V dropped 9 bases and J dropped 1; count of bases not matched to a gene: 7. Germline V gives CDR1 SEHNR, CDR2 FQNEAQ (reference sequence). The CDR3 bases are TGTGCCAGTCAAAGCGGGGGGCGATCCTACGAGCAGTACTTC. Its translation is CASQSGGRSYEQYF.

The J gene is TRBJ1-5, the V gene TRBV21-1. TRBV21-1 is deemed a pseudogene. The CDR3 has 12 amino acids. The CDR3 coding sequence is TGTGCCAGCAGCTTTTTAGGTCAGCCCCAGCATTTT. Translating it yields CASSFLGQPQHF.

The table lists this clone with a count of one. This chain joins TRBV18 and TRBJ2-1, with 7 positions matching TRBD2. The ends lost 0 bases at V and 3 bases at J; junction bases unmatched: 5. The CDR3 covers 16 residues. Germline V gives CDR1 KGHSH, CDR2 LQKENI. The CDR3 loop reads CASSPPGAGLYNEQFF. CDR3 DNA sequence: TGTGCCAGCTCACCACCCGGAGCGGGACTCTACAATGAGCAGTTCTTC.

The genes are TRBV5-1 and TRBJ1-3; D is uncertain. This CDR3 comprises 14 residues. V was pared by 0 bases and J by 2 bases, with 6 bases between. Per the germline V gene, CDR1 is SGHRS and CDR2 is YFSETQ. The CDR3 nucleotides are TGCGCCAGCAGCTTGGATCAGGCTGGAAACACCATATATTTT. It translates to CASSLDQAGNTIYF.

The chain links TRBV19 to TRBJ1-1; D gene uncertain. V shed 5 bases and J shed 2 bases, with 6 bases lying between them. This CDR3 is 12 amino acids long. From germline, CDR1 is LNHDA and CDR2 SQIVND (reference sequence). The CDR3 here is CASSRGNTEAFF. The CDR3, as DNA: TGTGCCAGTAGTCGGGGAAACACTGAAGCTTTCTTT.

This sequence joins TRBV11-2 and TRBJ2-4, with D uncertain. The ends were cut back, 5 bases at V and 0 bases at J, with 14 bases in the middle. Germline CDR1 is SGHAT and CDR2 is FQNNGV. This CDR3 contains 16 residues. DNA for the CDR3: TGTGCCAGCAGCCCCAGGATTGCTATAGCCAAAAACATTCAGTACTTC. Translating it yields CASSPRIAIAKNIQYF.

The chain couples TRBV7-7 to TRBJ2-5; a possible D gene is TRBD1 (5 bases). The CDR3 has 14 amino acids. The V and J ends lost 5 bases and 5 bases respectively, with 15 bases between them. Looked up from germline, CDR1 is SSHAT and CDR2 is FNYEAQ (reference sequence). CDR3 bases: TGTGCCAGCAGCAGGTCAGGGTTGGGGGAGACCCAGTACTTC. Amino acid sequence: CASSRSGLGETQYF.

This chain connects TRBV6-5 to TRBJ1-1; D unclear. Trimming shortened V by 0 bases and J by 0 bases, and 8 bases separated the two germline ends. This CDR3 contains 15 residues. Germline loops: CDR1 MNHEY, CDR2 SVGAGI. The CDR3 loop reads CASSYSARVNTEAFF. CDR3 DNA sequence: TGTGCCAGCAGTTACTCGGCCAGAGTGAACACTGAAGCTTTCTTT.

This chain's CDR3 is CASSLPGDRGKTQYF. The DNA of the CDR3 is TGCGCCAGCAGCTTACCGGGGGACAGGGGCAAGACCCAGTACTTC. The chain is built from TRBV5-1 and TRBJ2-5; 10 positions match TRBD1. The CDR3 loop spans 15 amino acids. CDR1 is SGHRS, CDR2 YFSETQ, per germline. After removal of 2 bases from V and 6 bases from J, the junction contained 7 bases not matched to a gene.

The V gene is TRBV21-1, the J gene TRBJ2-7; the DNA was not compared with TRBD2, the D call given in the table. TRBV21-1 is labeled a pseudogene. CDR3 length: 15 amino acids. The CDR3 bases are TGTGCCAGCATTCTCCAAGGGTCGGAGGCCTACGAGCAGTACTTC. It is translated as CASILQGSEAYEQYF.

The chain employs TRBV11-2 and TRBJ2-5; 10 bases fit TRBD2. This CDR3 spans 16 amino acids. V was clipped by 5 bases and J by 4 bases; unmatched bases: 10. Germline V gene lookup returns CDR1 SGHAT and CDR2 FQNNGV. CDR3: CASSQSGGAPGETQYF. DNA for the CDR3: TGTGCCAGCAGCCAGAGCGGGGGGGCGCCTGGAGAGACCCAGTACTTC.

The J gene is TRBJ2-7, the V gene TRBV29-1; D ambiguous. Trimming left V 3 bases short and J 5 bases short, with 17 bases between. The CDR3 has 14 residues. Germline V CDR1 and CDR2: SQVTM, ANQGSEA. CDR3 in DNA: TGCAGCGTTGAGGCCATGGCCGACGTGGACGAGCAGTACTTC. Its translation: CSVEAMADVDEQYF.

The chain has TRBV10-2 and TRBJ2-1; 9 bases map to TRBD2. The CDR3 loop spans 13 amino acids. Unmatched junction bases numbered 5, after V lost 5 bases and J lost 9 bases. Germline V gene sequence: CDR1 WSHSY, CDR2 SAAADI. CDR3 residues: CASSPSTSGEQFF. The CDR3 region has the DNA TGCGCCAGCAGTCCGTCGACTAGCGGTGAGCAGTTCTTC.

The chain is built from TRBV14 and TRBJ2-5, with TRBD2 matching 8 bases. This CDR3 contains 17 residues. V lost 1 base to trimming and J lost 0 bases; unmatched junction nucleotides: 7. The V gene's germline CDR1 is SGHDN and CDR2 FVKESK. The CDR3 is CASSQGATSGNQETQYF. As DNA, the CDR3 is TGTGCCAGCAGCCAAGGGGCCACTAGCGGAAACCAAGAGACCCAGTACTTC.

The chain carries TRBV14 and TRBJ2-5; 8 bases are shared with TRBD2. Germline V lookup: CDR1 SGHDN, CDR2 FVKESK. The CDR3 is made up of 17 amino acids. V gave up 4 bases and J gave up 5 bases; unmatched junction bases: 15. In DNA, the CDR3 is TGTGCCAGCAGCCCCCTGGGCAGCGGGAGAGGCGTGGAGACCCAGTACTTC. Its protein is CASSPLGSGRGVETQYF.

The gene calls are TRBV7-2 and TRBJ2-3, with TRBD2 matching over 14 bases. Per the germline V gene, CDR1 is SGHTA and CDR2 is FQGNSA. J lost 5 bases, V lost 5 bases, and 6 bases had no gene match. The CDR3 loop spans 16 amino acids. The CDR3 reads CASSMGTSGRIDTQYF. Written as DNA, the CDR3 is TGTGCCAGCAGCATGGGGACTAGCGGGAGAATAGATACGCAGTATTTT. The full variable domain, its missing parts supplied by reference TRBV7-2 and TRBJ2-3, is GAGVSQSPSNKVTEKGKDVELRCDPISGHTALYWYRQSLGQGLEFLIYFQGNSAPDKSGLPSDRFSAERTGGSVSTLTIQRTQQEDSAVYLCASSMGTSGRIDTQYFGPGTRLTVL.

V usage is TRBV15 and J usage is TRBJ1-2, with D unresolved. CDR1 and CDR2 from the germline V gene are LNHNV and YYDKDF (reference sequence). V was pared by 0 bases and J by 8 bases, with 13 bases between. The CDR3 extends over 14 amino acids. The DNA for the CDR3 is TGTGCCACCAGCAGAGAAACCGGGAGTGAGGGCTACACCTTC. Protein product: CATSRETGSEGYTF.